One TCR beta chain is described in this entry. Its antigen is not identified. This sample was included in a study of T cell responses to AZD1222 COVID-19 vaccine. The method was immunoSEQ multiplex PCR; TCRdb's version includes in-frame clones alone and lacks a portion of them. The sample consists of some 130,000 clones, over 85% of them appearing once. With 4 bases clipped from V and 6 bases from J, the junction kept 12 bases outside the gene matches. The CDR3 has 16 amino acids. Per germline, CDR1 MGHRA and CDR2 YSYEKL. Study-level findings and limits: Breadth and depth of Spike-specific TCRs rose after two AZD1222 doses. Just six people given AZD1222 tested seropositive at baseline. Researchers took repertoire samples only after the peak T cell response had come. Vaccine-associated CD4 TCRs ranged over spike, dominating at 160-218 and 743-854.

The chain couples TRBV4-1 to TRBJ2-3; 8 bases agree with TRBD2. Sequenced material: peripheral blood, taken on day 0 of AZD1222 vaccination. The TCR comes from an adult in good health. In DNA form, the CDR3 reads TGCGCCAGCAGCCCACTGAGCGGGAGTAGTGCTGATACGCAGTATTTT. It encodes CASSPLSGSSADTQYF.